What follows is one T cell receptor beta chain and its context. This clonotype was counted between two and nine times. Its antigen is not yet known. Nothing much larger sits one base from this clone, and base qualities are not available. These data originate in a study of blood T cells in healthy people across ages (dated by TCRdb to 2013 to 2016). Regarding the study in general: In model experiments, template switching captured about one uniquely barcoded TCR beta cDNA molecule for every two T cells. For two donors (one aged 18 to 29 and one aged 80 or older), the study analyzed two additional independent replicas of 1 million unique cDNA reads from the same blood draw. To track age-related changes in TCR beta repertoire diversity, the study relied on deep sequencing normalized with unique cDNA molecular identifiers. The donors were divided into four age groups: young (average approximately 15 years), middle-aged (about 40), aged (approximately 62) and long-lived (roughly 88). Donors of different ages were randomly distributed across sequencing lanes to avoid experimental bias. Here is what the overall study found, with its caveats: The long-lived group showed more naive CD4+ T cells, fewer expanded clones and increased TCR diversity than the aged group, suggesting age selection. The percentage of naive T cells measured by flow cytometry correlated strongly with observed TCR beta diversity. Conclusive comparison of naive and antigen-experienced compartments was prevented by the profiling of bulk unsorted PBMCs. As age increased, observed TCR beta diversity per million T cells dropped in a roughly linear way, and a significant reduction was already evident by age 40. Estimates of total diversity based on one million sequenced T cells were considered lower bounds and underestimates. Because donor CMV infection status was unknown, age-related changes in expanded clonotypes were potentially confounded.

The 39 donors, aged about 6 to 95 years, were systemically healthy Caucasian individuals from Russia. Each donor gave around 9.5 milliliters of peripheral blood, collected into EDTA-treated Vacutainer tubes. Ficoll-Paque density-gradient centrifugation was used to isolate PBMCs, with at least 6.5 million obtained per sample. Trizol reagent was used to extract total RNA from the PBMCs, yielding at least 5 micrograms per sample. Naive CD45RAhigh/CD27high T cell percentages were measured by flow cytometry on a PBMC aliquot from every donor. The method behind the library was 5' RACE. Sequencing took place on an Illumina HiSeq 2500. A second PCR of roughly 6 to 12 cycles was performed with a sample-barcoded 5' primer and a J-beta primer mix. A template-switch 5' adaptor carrying 12 random nucleotides introduced a unique molecular identifier onto each TCR beta cDNA molecule. Each sample yielded at least 3 million CDR3-containing paired-end reads. First-strand cDNA was synthesized from all RNA with the Mint cDNA synthesis kit, primed by a TRBC-specific oligonucleotide. Following uracil-DNA glycosylase treatment, a first 18-cycle PCR with universal primers M1SS and BC2_uni_R was performed on all cDNA. The source study handled its data this way. Each sample was normalized by randomly selecting 1 million high-quality reads, each carrying a distinct molecular identifier. Instead of being binned into consensus sequences, reads that shared molecular identifiers were thrown out. MiTCR, with a Q25 quality threshold and the strictest error-elimination algorithm, was used for CDR3 identification, clonotype clustering and error correction. Lower-bound total TCR beta diversity was estimated with a nonparametric unseen species model using Euler transformation. TCRdb reran the public reads through fastp at Q25 and MiXCR, keeping productive beta chains. Rows are unified per CDR3 protein, each entry keeping the most common DNA and genes. The V and J calls were determined by TCRdb, not by the authors. The table for this sample lists approximately 1.5 million distinct CDR3 sequences; about 35% of them were counted only once. The top ten constitute approximately 11% of the sample.

The V and J ends are trimmed by 2 bases and 5 bases, leaving 15 bases between them. The CDR3 starts with the cysteine, ends with the phenylalanine, and has 14 residues. Just the 42-base CDR3 DNA is kept, in frame starting at base 1. CDR1 and CDR2 were assigned from the germline V gene (reference sequence) as DFQATT and SNEGSKA. The rearranged segments are TRBV20-1 and TRBJ2-5; perhaps TRBD1 is the D gene, with 5 bases matching. The sequencing input was blood. The sequence derives from a woman between 25 and 40 years old in good health. The DNA reads as follows: TGCAGTGCTAGACCCGCAACAGGTGCTGAGACCCAGTACTTC. This sequence encodes CSARPATGAETQYF.